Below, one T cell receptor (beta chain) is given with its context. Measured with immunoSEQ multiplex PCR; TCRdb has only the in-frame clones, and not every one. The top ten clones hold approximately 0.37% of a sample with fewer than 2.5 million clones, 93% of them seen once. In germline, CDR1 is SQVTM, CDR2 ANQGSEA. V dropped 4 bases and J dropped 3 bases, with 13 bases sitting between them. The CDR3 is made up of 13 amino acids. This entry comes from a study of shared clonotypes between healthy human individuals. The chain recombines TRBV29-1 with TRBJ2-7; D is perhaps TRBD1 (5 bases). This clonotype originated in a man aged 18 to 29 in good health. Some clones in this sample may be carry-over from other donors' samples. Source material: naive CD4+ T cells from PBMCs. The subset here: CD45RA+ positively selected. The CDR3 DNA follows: TGCAGCGTTGGGCTAGACAGAGACTACGAGCAGTACTTC. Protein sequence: CSVGLDRDYEQYF.